This T cell receptor (beta chain) appears in the sequencing data of a study of blood T cell repertoires in COVID-19. Overall study: Specimens from acute and convalescent COVID-19 originated in the United States, Italy and Spain. The cDNA or gDNA used as material had been derived from T cells, B-cell-depleted T cells, or PBMCs.

Per the authors' pipeline: From reference gene primer amplification, estimates of nucleated cell counts were derived. Libraries were prepared by immunoSEQ multiplex PCR; TCRdb keeps only in-frame clonotypes and omits some of them. The V and J calls and clone size come from that table; D and trimming were worked out from the DNA. Of about 260,000 clones listed, around four fifths are singletons. This CDR3 has 15 residues. The specimen sequenced was peripheral blood. The sequence was collected from a man in his fifties or sixties with acute or convalescent COVID-19. This chain joins TRBV21-1 and TRBJ2-1; the DNA was not used to check the table's D call, TRBD1. TRBV21-1 is termed a pseudogene. CDR3 sequence: CASTSKGLLYNEQFF. CDR3 bases: TGTGCCAGCACCTCTAAGGGGCTTCTCTACAATGAGCAGTTCTTC.